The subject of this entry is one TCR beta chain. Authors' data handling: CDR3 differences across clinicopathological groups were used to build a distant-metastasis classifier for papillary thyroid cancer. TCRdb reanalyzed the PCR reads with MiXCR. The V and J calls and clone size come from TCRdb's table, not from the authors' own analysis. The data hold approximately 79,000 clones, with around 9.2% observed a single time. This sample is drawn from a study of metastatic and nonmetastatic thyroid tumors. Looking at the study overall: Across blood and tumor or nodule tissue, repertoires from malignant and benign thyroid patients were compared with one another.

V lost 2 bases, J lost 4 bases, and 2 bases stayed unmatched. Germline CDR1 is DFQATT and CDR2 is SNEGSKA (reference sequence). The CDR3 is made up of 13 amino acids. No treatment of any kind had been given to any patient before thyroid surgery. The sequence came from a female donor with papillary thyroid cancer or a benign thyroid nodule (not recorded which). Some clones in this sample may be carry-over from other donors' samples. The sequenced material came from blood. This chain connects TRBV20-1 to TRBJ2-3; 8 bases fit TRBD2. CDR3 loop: CSARPGGPDTQYF. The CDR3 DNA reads TGCAGTGCTAGACCGGGGGGGCCAGATACGCAGTATTTT.